Following are 5 T cell receptor beta chains from one sample sequenced in a study of blood T cells in healthy people across ages. The second PCR ran 7 to 11 cycles with a sample-barcoded 5' primer and J-beta primers. TCRdb reprocessed the 5' RACE reads via MiXCR and lists one record per CDR3 protein. Here the sample spans approximately 680,000 distinct CDR3 sequences, roughly 32% being singletons. The specimen was blood. The source of these receptors is a woman of 80 years or more in good health.

In its sample, this clonotype was seen a few times. The genes are TRBV28 and TRBJ2-7, with D maybe TRBD1 (5 bases). This CDR3 spans 14 amino acids. Trimming shortened V by 6 bases and J by 1 base, and 13 bases separated the two germline ends. Germline V lookup: CDR1 MDHEN, CDR2 SYDVKM. CDR3 DNA sequence: TGTGCCAGCAGACCTCAGGACACTTCCTACGAGCAGTACTTC. Protein: CASRPQDTSYEQYF.

The rearrangement uses TRBV15 and TRBJ2-7; D not certain. Trimming left V 0 bases short and J 7 bases short, with 13 bases between. Germline V gene data show CDR1 as LNHNV and CDR2 as YYDKDF (reference sequence). This CDR3 contains 14 residues. The CDR3 coding sequence is TGTGCCACCAGCAGAGAAGGCAGTGTAGGGGAGCAGTACTTC. This codes for CATSREGSVGEQYF. The whole variable domain, filled in from reference TRBV15 and TRBJ2-7, reads DAMVIQNPRYQVTQFGKPVTLSCSQTLNHNVMYWYQQKSSQAPKLLFHYYDKDFNNEADTPDNFQSRRPNTSFCFLDIRSPGLGDTAMYLCATSREGSVGEQYFGPGTRLTVT.

J is TRBJ1-2 and V is TRBV5-1; TRBD1 might be the D (6 bases). The CDR3 covers 14 residues. Between the trimmed V and J ends, which lost 1 base and 2 bases, there was a span of 9 bases. From germline, CDR1 is SGHRS and CDR2 YFSETQ. CDR3 DNA sequence: TGCGCCAGCAGCTTGACGGACAGCAACTATGGCTACACCTTC. This encodes CASSLTDSNYGYTF.

CDR3: CASSITGAIYNSPLHF. Here the CDR3 DNA reads TGTGCCAGCAGTATTACCGGGGCAATCTATAATTCACCCCTCCACTTT. The V call is TRBV6-1, the J call TRBJ1-6, with D perhaps matching TRBD1 (5 bases). Germline V gives CDR1 MNHNS, CDR2 SASEGT. V gave up 5 bases and J gave up 3 bases, with 14 bases separating them. The CDR3 has 16 amino acids.

Worth noting for this clonotype: One base away lies a much larger clone, so this may be a sequencing read error. This chain connects TRBV7-9 to TRBJ1-4, with D possibly being TRBD1 (5 bases). V shed 3 bases and J shed 0 bases, with 5 bases lying between them. The germline CDR1 and CDR2 sequences are SEHNR and FQNEAQ (reference sequence). There are 14 residues in the CDR3. This chain's CDR3 is CASSFRATNEKLFF. The CDR3 DNA reads TGTGCCAGCAGCTTCAGGGCAACTAATGAAAAACTGTTTTTT.